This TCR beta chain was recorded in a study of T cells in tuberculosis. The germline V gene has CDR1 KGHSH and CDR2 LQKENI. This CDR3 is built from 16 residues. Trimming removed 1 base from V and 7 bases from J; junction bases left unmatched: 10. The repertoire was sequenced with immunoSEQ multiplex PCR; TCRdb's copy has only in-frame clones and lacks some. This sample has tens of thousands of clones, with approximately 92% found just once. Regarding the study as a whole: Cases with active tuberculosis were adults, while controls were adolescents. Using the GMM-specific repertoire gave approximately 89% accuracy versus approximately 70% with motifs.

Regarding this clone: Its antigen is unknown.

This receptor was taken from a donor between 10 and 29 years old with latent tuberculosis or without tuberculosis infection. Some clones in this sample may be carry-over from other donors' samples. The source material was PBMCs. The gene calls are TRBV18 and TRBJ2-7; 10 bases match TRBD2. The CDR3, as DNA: TGTGCCAGCTCACCACGGAGCGGGGGGGCAGTCGAAGAGCAGTACTTC. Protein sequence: CASSPRSGGAVEEQYF.